The entry below describes one TCR beta chain. This clonotype was detected only a few times. The clone's antigen remains unknown. The input lacks base qualities; no much larger clone sits a single base away. This entry belongs to a study of T-cell reconstitution after alpha-beta-depleted transplantation in children (dated by TCRdb to the mid-2010s). In terms of the full investigation: Using TCR repertoire profiling, the study followed T-cell immune reconstitution in a quantitative way in children after TCRalphabeta/CD19-depleted allogeneic hematopoietic cell transplantation.

Libraries were constructed by PCR. TCRdb lists the instrument as Illumina HiSeq 2500. To normalize quantification of the TCRbeta repertoire, the TCR libraries were built with molecular barcoding that relied on unique molecular identifiers. In-frame beta chains were kept once TCRdb had trimmed the public reads at Q25 with fastp and called clones with MiXCR. Each CDR3 protein appears once, grouped with its most common genes and DNA. The sample yields roughly 610,000 distinct CDR3 sequences; under 12% were counted once. The biggest ten clones account for about 4.2% of the sample. Unmatched junction bases come to 3, with V trimmed by 0 bases and J by 0 bases. From the cysteine up to the phenylalanine, the CDR3 has a length of 16 residues. Of all the DNA, just the CDR3 is kept, 48 bases in frame from base 1. The germline V gene (reference sequence) gives CDR1 as LNHNV and CDR2 as YYDKDF.

The chain links TRBV15 with TRBJ2-3, with 7 bases matching TRBD1. This specimen consisted of PBMCs from the stem cell graft donor, obtained from the stem cell graft. This sequence was found in a human donor who donated a stem cell graft to a child with acute myeloid leukemia. The sequenced DNA is TGTGCCACCAGCAGAGATCAAGGGGGCAGCACAGATACGCAGTATTTT. Its amino acids are CATSRDQGGSTDTQYF.